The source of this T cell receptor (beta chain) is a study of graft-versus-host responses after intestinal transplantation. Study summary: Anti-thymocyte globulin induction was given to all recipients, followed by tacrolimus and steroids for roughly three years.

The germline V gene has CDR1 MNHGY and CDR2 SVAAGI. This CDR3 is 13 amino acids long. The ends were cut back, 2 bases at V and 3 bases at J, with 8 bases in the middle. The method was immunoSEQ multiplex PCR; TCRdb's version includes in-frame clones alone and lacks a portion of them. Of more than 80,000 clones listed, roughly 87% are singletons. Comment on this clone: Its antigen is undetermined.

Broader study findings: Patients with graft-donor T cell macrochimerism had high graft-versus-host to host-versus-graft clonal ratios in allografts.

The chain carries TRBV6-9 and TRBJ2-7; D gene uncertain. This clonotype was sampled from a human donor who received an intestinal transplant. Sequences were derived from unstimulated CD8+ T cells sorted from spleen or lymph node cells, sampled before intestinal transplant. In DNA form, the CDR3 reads TGTGCCAGCAGTTATGGCAGGCTCTACGAGCAGTACTTC. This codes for CASSYGRLYEQYF.